The present T cell receptor beta chain was sequenced within a study of blood T cell repertoires in COVID-19. Overall study context: Samples taken during acute and convalescent COVID-19 were collected in the United States, Italy and Spain. PBMCs, B-cell-depleted T cells, or T cells were the source of the cDNA or gDNA that made up the material.

Method: immunoSEQ multiplex PCR; TCRdb's copy keeps in-frame clones and lacks some. The repertoire holds 25,000 to 35,000 clones, with roughly 70% as singletons. The CDR3 is 11 residues long. The chain links TRBV7-5 to TRBJ1-6; TRBD1 is the table's D call, not checked against the DNA. TRBV7-5 is assigned pseudogene status. The TCR originated in a boy under 10 years old with active or convalescent COVID-19. The sequenced sample consisted of peripheral blood. The CDR3 loop reads CVRRSRHPLHF. The CDR3 DNA is TGTGTCAGAAGATCCAGACACCCCCTCCACTTT.